This T cell receptor beta chain was recorded in a study of control samples from healthy donors and cancer patients. Generated by immunoSEQ multiplex PCR, the TCRdb table keeps only in-frame clones and is missing some. The data show about 190,000 clones, approximately 91% seen once. Per germline, CDR1 LNHDA and CDR2 SQIVND (reference sequence). This CDR3 contains 13 residues. V lost 4 bases to trimming and J lost 5 bases, with 9 bases between them. The receptor was isolated from a man aged 30-40 years in good health. Sample: blood. This sequence joins TRBV19 and TRBJ1-5; D remains ambiguous. For the CDR3, the DNA is TGTGCCAGTAGTACCGCGGACTATCAGCCCCAGCATTTT. Protein sequence: CASSTADYQPQHF.